A selection of T cell receptor beta chains follows, all from one sample in a study of T cell responses to AZD1222 COVID-19 vaccine. Using immunoSEQ multiplex PCR, the repertoire was profiled, and TCRdb retains in-frame clones only, with some absent. The table has about 150,000 clones, more than 85% seen once. Sample: peripheral blood, taken 28 days after the second AZD1222 dose. All receptors come from an adult who received the AZD1222 COVID-19 vaccine. The CDR3 runs from the conserved cysteine through the conserved F or W. Fields, in order: J gene, V gene, CDR3 length, D gene, clone size, CDR3 protein, CDR3 DNA. The D gene is left open where the match is weak. Size values are once, few and many counts, or a class for expanded clones, and some rows have none.

J gene: TRBJ1-3
V gene: TRBV19
CDR3 length: 14
D gene: .
clone size: .
CDR3 protein: CASSFPGIGNTIYF
CDR3 DNA: TGTGCCAGTTCCTTTCCGGGGATCGGAAACACCATATATTTT

J gene: TRBJ2-5
V gene: TRBV3-1/TRBV3-2
CDR3 length: 16
D gene: .
clone size: .
CDR3 protein: CASSQEHYGNQETQYF
CDR3 DNA: TGTGCCAGCAGCCAAGAGCATTACGGGAACCAAGAGACCCAGTACTTC

J gene: TRBJ2-1
V gene: TRBV5-1
CDR3 length: 13
D gene: .
clone size: .
CDR3 protein: CASSDHVGSEQFF
CDR3 DNA: TGCGCCAGCAGCGATCACGTGGGGTCTGAGCAGTTCTTC

J gene: TRBJ2-7
V gene: TRBV14
CDR3 length: 14
D gene: TRBD2
clone size: .
CDR3 protein: CASSQGGSYHEQYF
CDR3 DNA: TGTGCCAGCAGCCAGGGGGGGAGCTACCACGAGCAGTACTTC

J gene: TRBJ2-4
V gene: TRBV19
CDR3 length: 15
D gene: .
clone size: .
CDR3 protein: CASSMGFGQLNIQYF
CDR3 DNA: TGTGCCAGTAGTATGGGTTTCGGACAGCTAAACATTCAGTACTTC

J gene: TRBJ2-1
V gene: TRBV9
CDR3 length: 16
D gene: TRBD2
clone size: .
CDR3 protein: CASSVIGGTSVNEQFF
CDR3 DNA: TGTGCCAGCAGCGTAATTGGGGGGACTAGCGTTAATGAGCAGTTCTTC

J gene: TRBJ2-2
V gene: TRBV9
CDR3 length: 16
D gene: TRBD2
clone size: .
CDR3 protein: CASSVGLAEFTGELFF
CDR3 DNA: TGTGCCAGCAGCGTAGGACTAGCGGAATTCACCGGGGAGCTGTTTTTT

J gene: TRBJ2-4
V gene: TRBV12-3/TRBV12-4
CDR3 length: 13
D gene: .
clone size: .
CDR3 protein: CASSRTRGDIQYF
CDR3 DNA: TGTGCCAGCAGCCGGACACGGGGAGACATTCAGTACTTC

J gene: TRBJ1-1
V gene: TRBV7-9
CDR3 length: 13
D gene: .
clone size: .
CDR3 protein: CASSRDGNTEAFF
CDR3 DNA: TGTGCCAGCAGCCGAGACGGGAACACTGAAGCTTTCTTT

J gene: TRBJ1-6
V gene: TRBV11-1
CDR3 length: 16
D gene: .
clone size: .
CDR3 protein: CASSLKPAGGGSPLHF
CDR3 DNA: TGTGCCAGCAGCTTAAAGCCCGCGGGAGGAGGTTCACCCCTCCACTTT

J gene: TRBJ1-2
V gene: TRBV2
CDR3 length: 12
D gene: .
clone size: .
CDR3 protein: CASWGEARGYTF
CDR3 DNA: TGTGCCAGCTGGGGAGAAGCGCGAGGCTACACCTTC

J gene: TRBJ2-1
V gene: TRBV2
CDR3 length: 13
D gene: .
clone size: .
CDR3 protein: CASSAGGYNEQFF
CDR3 DNA: TGTGCCAGCAGTGCTGGGGGCTACAATGAGCAGTTCTTC

J gene: TRBJ2-2
V gene: TRBV4-2
CDR3 length: 17
D gene: .
clone size: .
CDR3 protein: CASSQEGGGANTGELFF
CDR3 DNA: TGTGCCAGCAGCCAAGAAGGCGGTGGGGCGAACACCGGGGAGCTGTTTTTT

J gene: TRBJ2-1
V gene: TRBV2
CDR3 length: 13
D gene: TRBD2
clone size: .
CDR3 protein: CASSGTSGNEQFF
CDR3 DNA: TGTGCCAGCAGTGGGACTAGCGGCAATGAGCAGTTCTTC

J gene: TRBJ2-7
V gene: TRBV24-1
CDR3 length: 12
D gene: .
clone size: .
CDR3 protein: CATSDGLYEQYF
CDR3 DNA: TGTGCCACCAGTGATGGCCTCTACGAGCAGTACTTC

J gene: TRBJ1-1
V gene: TRBV5-1
CDR3 length: 14
D gene: .
clone size: .
CDR3 protein: CASSLGWGPTEAFF
CDR3 DNA: TGCGCCAGCAGCTTGGGCTGGGGGCCCACTGAAGCTTTCTTT

J gene: TRBJ2-7
V gene: TRBV7-9
CDR3 length: 13
D gene: .
clone size: .
CDR3 protein: CASGLYGAYEQYF
CDR3 DNA: TGTGCCAGCGGGCTATACGGGGCCTACGAGCAGTACTTC

J gene: TRBJ1-2
V gene: TRBV25-1
CDR3 length: 18
D gene: TRBD1
clone size: .
CDR3 protein: CASSGYSEFGTGAPGYTF
CDR3 DNA: TGTGCCAGCAGTGGATACAGTGAATTTGGGACAGGGGCTCCTGGCTACACCTTC

J gene: TRBJ2-3
V gene: TRBV18
CDR3 length: 15
D gene: TRBD1
clone size: .
CDR3 protein: CASSPPGQSTDTQYF
CDR3 DNA: TGTGCCAGCTCACCACCGGGACAGAGCACAGATACGCAGTATTTT

J gene: TRBJ1-1
V gene: TRBV5-4
CDR3 length: 15
D gene: .
clone size: .
CDR3 protein: CASSLGGIMNTEAFF
CDR3 DNA: TGTGCCAGCAGCTTGGGGGGGATCATGAACACTGAAGCTTTCTTT

J gene: TRBJ1-1
V gene: TRBV6-6
CDR3 length: 15
D gene: .
clone size: .
CDR3 protein: CASSYARQLNTEAFF
CDR3 DNA: TGTGCCAGCAGTTACGCGCGGCAGCTGAACACTGAAGCTTTCTTT

J gene: TRBJ2-3
V gene: TRBV18
CDR3 length: 16
D gene: .
clone size: .
CDR3 protein: CASSLANSPGTDTQYF
CDR3 DNA: TGTGCCAGCTCACTAGCAAACTCTCCGGGCACAGATACGCAGTATTTT

J gene: TRBJ1-2
V gene: TRBV7-9
CDR3 length: 13
D gene: .
clone size: few
CDR3 protein: CASSPRALYGYTF
CDR3 DNA: TGTGCCAGCAGCCCCCGGGCCCTCTATGGCTACACCTTC

J gene: TRBJ2-1
V gene: TRBV6-7
CDR3 length: 11
D gene: .
clone size: .
CDR3 protein: CASTDYNEQFF
CDR3 DNA: TGTGCCAGCACGGACTACAATGAGCAGTTCTTC

J gene: TRBJ1-3
V gene: TRBV19
CDR3 length: 16
D gene: .
clone size: .
CDR3 protein: CASSIVRSVSGNTIYF
CDR3 DNA: TGTGCCAGTAGTATAGTCCGGTCCGTCTCTGGAAACACCATATATTTT

J gene: TRBJ2-3
V gene: TRBV18
CDR3 length: 16
D gene: TRBD1
clone size: .
CDR3 protein: CASSPTRTGVTDTQYF
CDR3 DNA: TGTGCCAGCTCACCCACCCGGACAGGGGTCACAGATACGCAGTATTTT